One sample yielded the 18 T cell receptor beta chains listed below, sequenced in a study of blood T cell repertoires in COVID-19. Method: immunoSEQ multiplex PCR; TCRdb's copy keeps in-frame clones and lacks some. The sample includes under 150,000 clones, approximately 81% of them seen just once. The specimen sequenced was peripheral blood. The receptors were gathered from a man aged 40-49 years with acute or convalescent COVID-19.

This chain joins TRBV7-9 and TRBJ1-3; no reliable D call. V was trimmed by 4 bases and J by 0 bases, leaving 7 bases between them. In germline, CDR1 is SEHNR, CDR2 FQNEAQ (reference sequence). This CDR3 contains 14 residues. The CDR3 reads CASSSQSSGNTIYF. CDR3 nucleotides: TGTGCCAGCAGCTCCCAGTCCTCTGGAAACACCATATATTTT.

This clone appeared once. This rearrangement joins TRBV7-9 to TRBJ1-1, with D possibly being TRBD1 (5 bases). This CDR3 comprises 14 residues. Germline V gives CDR1 SEHNR, CDR2 FQNEAQ (reference sequence). V was pared by 1 base and J by 2 bases, with 8 bases between. The CDR3 nucleotides read TGTGCCAGCAGCTTAGGAGACAGCAACACTGAAGCTTTCTTT. Its protein is CASSLGDSNTEAFF.

This clone was seen a few times. The CDR3 protein is CASGGWGEVWDNQPQHF. CDR3 nucleotide sequence: TGTGCCAGTGGGGGGTGGGGAGAGGTGTGGGACAATCAGCCCCAGCATTTT. The chain uses TRBV19 and TRBJ1-5, with D perhaps matching TRBD1 (5 bases). The length of the CDR3 is 17 residues. With 8 bases removed from V and 3 bases from J, the gap between germline ends came to 23 bases. Germline V gene lookup returns CDR1 LNHDA and CDR2 SQIVND (reference sequence).

In its sample, this clone was seen a few times. The V call is TRBV27, the J call TRBJ2-7; 9 bases agree with TRBD1. With V trimmed by 6 bases and J by 3 bases, 3 bases remained unmatched. Germline CDR1 is MNHEY and CDR2 is SMNVEV (reference sequence). The CDR3 is made up of 13 amino acids. CDR3 bases: TGTGCCAGCAGCGAGGGACAGGGCTACGAGCAGTACTTC. Residues: CASSEGQGYEQYF.

A single count supports this clone. The chain combines TRBV2 with TRBJ2-5; 11 nucleotides line up with TRBD2. Per the germline V gene, CDR1 is SNHLY and CDR2 is FYNNEI. The CDR3 loop spans 16 amino acids. V was clipped by 3 bases and J by 4 bases; unmatched bases: 7. The CDR3, as DNA: TGTGCCAGCAGTGATAGGGGCCTAGCGGGGGGAGAGACCCAGTACTTC. Protein sequence: CASSDRGLAGGETQYF.

The rearrangement joins TRBV3-1 (or the pseudogene TRBV3-2) to TRBJ2-7; possible D gene TRBD2, 5 bases. The CDR3 spans 13 residues. Deletions cut 2 bases from V and 7 bases from J, with 12 bases between. Germline-derived CDR1 and CDR2 are LGHDT and YNNKEL (reference sequence). DNA of the CDR3: TGTGCCAGCAGCCAACCGGCGGGCGGGGAGCAGTACTTC. Its translation: CASSQPAGGEQYF.

The V and J genes are TRBV25-1 and TRBJ2-5, with TRBD2 matching over 8 bases. CDR1 and CDR2 (germline): MGHDK, SYGVNS. Trimming took 3 bases from V and 6 from J; bases not matched to a gene: 6. The CDR3 has 14 amino acids. CDR3 sequence (DNA): TGTGCCAGCAGTGAGGCGGGGGGCACTCAGACCCAGTACTTC. Translating it yields CASSEAGGTQTQYF. The full variable domain, in which reference TRBV25-1 and TRBJ2-5 provide the parts outside the CDR3, is EADIYQTPRYLVIGTGKKITLECSQTMGHDKMYWYQQDPGMELHLIHYSYGVNSTEKGDLSSESTVSRIRTEHFPLTLESARPSHTSQYLCASSEAGGTQTQYFGPGTRLLVL.

V usage is TRBV7-8 and J usage is TRBJ2-1; 10 bases line up with TRBD1. The CDR3 loop spans 13 amino acids. V gave up 5 bases and J gave up 10 bases; unmatched junction bases: 5. Germline CDR1 is SGHVS and CDR2 is FQNEAQ. The CDR3: CASSTDRGREQFF. In nucleotides, the CDR3 is TGTGCCAGCAGCACAGACAGGGGGCGGGAGCAGTTCTTC.

The chain combines TRBV9 with TRBJ2-5; TRBD1 aligns across 8 bases. The V gene's germline CDR1 is SGDLS and CDR2 YYNGEE. The CDR3 runs 14 residues. Unmatched junction bases numbered 4, after V lost 3 bases and J lost 3 bases. CDR3: CASSADRAEETQYF. For the CDR3, the DNA is TGTGCCAGCAGCGCGGACAGGGCCGAAGAGACCCAGTACTTC.

V gene TRBV6-5 combines with J gene TRBJ2-7; 7 positions match TRBD2. Germline V gene data show CDR1 as MNHEY and CDR2 as SVGAGI. This CDR3 contains 13 residues. The V and J ends lost 5 bases and 6 bases, in that order; junction bases with no gene match: 7. The CDR3 sequence is CASSRGGTGEQYF. The CDR3 nucleotides read TGTGCCAGCAGTCGCGGGGGTACGGGCGAGCAGTACTTC.

The rearrangement uses TRBV2 and TRBJ2-1, with D possibly matching TRBD2 (5 bases). The V gene lost 3 bases and the J gene lost 12 bases, with 9 bases spanning the gap. Germline V gene sequence: CDR1 SNHLY, CDR2 FYNNEI. This CDR3 is built from 11 residues. The CDR3 loop reads CASSDLALQFF. For the CDR3, the DNA is TGTGCCAGCAGTGATCTAGCCCTGCAGTTCTTC.

This chain links TRBV10-2 with TRBJ2-7; 12 nucleotides match TRBD2. CDR3 length equals 16 residues. Trimming took 2 bases from V and 2 from J; bases not matched to a gene: 4. Germline V lookup: CDR1 WSHSY, CDR2 SAAADI. The DNA for the CDR3 is TGCGCCAGCAGTGAGAATTCTAGCGGGGGGGCCTACGAGCAGTACTTC. It yields the protein CASSENSSGGAYEQYF.

This chain links TRBV2 with TRBJ1-2, with TRBD1 matching 9 bases. The germline gives CDR1 SNHLY, CDR2 FYNNEI. The CDR3 consists of 15 residues. V trimming: 5 bases; J trimming: 4 bases; junction bases outside the gene matches: 8. CDR3 DNA sequence: TGTGCCAGCAGTTATACCACAGGGGGCGTCTATGGCTACACCTTC. This gives the protein CASSYTTGGVYGYTF.

This clone was seen at least ten times. This sequence joins TRBV14 and TRBJ1-2, with D maybe TRBD1 (5 bases). Germline V CDR1 and CDR2: SGHDN, FVKESK. Trimming removed 3 bases at V and 2 bases at J, with 7 bases between. This CDR3 is built from 13 residues. The chain's CDR3 is CASSQGRNYGYTF. Here the CDR3 DNA reads TGTGCCAGCAGCCAGGGGCGAAACTATGGCTACACCTTC.

V gene TRBV7-3 combines with J gene TRBJ2-3, with TRBD2 matching 13 bases. V lost 6 bases, J lost 7 bases, and 4 bases stayed unmatched. This CDR3 is 14 amino acids long. Germline values: CDR1 SGHTA, CDR2 FQGTGA. CDR3 DNA sequence: TGTGCCAGCAGTAGGACTAGCGGGGGCAATACGCAGTATTTT. Protein: CASSRTSGGNTQYF.

J is TRBJ1-1 and V is TRBV13, with 9 bases that match TRBD1. V shed 5 bases and J 1 base; nucleotides not matched to a gene: 14. Germline V gives CDR1 PRHDT, CDR2 FYEKMQ (reference sequence). The CDR3 is made up of 18 amino acids. The DNA of the CDR3 is TGTGCCAGCAGCCCAGGGTCCCGGGACAGGGCACGGAACACTGAAGCTTTCTTT. Its protein product is CASSPGSRDRARNTEAFF.

This chain uses TRBV7-2 with TRBJ1-6; D is undetermined. V lost 0 bases and J 8 bases, leaving 8 bases between the germline ends. Germline V lookup: CDR1 SGHTA, CDR2 FQGNSA. The CDR3 has 14 residues. The CDR3 is CASSLAHGDSPLHF. For the CDR3, the DNA is TGTGCCAGCAGCTTAGCGCACGGGGATTCACCCCTCCACTTT.

The CDR3 protein is CAWSPTDRGLSEQYF. The CDR3 region has the DNA TGTGCCTGGAGTCCCACTGACAGGGGGCTAAGCGAGCAGTACTTC. This chain uses TRBV30 with TRBJ2-7, with 10 bases matching TRBD1. The V gene's germline CDR1 is GTSNPN and CDR2 SVGIG (reference sequence). V lost 2 bases, J lost 6 bases, and 10 bases stayed unmatched. The CDR3 loop spans 15 amino acids.